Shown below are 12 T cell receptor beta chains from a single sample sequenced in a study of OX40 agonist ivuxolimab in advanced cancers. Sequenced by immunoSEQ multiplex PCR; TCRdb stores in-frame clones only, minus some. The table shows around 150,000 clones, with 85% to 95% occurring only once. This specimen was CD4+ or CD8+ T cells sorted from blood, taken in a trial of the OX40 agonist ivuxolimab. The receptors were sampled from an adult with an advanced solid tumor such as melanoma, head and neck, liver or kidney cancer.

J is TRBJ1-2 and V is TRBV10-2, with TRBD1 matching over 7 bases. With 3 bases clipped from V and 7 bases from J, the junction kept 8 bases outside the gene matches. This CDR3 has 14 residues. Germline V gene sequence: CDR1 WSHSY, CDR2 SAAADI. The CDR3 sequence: CASSDPKGGFGYTF. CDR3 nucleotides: TGCGCCAGCAGTGACCCGAAAGGGGGCTTTGGCTACACCTTC.

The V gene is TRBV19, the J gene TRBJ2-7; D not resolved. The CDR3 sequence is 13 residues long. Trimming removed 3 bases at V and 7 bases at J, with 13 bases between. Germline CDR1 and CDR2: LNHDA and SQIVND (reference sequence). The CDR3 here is CASSIGGSGEQYF. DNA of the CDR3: TGTGCCAGTAGTATCGGTGGGTCAGGTGAGCAGTACTTC.

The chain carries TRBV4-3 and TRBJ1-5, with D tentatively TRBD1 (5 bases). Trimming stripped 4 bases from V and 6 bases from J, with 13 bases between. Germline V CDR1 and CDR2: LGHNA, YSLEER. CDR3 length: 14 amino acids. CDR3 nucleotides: TGCGCCAGCAGCCCTTGGGCAGGGAGTCAGCCCCAGCATTTT. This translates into CASSPWAGSQPQHF.

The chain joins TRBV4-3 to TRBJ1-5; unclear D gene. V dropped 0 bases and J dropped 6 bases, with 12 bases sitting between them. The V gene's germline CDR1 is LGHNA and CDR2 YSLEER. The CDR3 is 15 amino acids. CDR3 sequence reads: CASSQDWGGLQPQHF. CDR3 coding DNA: TGCGCCAGCAGCCAAGATTGGGGAGGGCTTCAGCCCCAGCATTTT.

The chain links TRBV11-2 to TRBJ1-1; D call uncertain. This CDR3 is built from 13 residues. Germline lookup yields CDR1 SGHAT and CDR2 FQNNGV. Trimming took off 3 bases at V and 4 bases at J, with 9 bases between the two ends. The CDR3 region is CASSFGRSTEAFF. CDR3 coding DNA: TGTGCCAGCAGCTTCGGCCGGTCCACTGAAGCTTTCTTT.

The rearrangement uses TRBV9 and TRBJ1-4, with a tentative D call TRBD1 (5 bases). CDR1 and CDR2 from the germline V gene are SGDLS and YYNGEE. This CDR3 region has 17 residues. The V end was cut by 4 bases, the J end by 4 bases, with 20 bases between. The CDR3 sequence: CASSPVGRSGHNEKLFF. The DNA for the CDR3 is TGTGCCAGCAGCCCAGTAGGCAGATCGGGGCATAATGAAAAACTGTTTTTT.

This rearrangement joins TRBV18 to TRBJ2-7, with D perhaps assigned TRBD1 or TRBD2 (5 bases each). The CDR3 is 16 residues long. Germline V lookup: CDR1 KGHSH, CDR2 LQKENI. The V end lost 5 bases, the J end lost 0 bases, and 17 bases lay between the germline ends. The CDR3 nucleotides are TGTGCCAGCTCAGCAACCGGGACGGGAAGCTCCTACGAGCAGTACTTC. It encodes CASSATGTGSSYEQYF.

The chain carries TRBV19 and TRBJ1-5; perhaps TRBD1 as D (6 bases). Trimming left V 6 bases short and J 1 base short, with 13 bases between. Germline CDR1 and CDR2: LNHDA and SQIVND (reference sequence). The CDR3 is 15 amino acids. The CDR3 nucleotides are TGTGCCAGTAGCTTCAACAGGGCGAGCAATCAGCCCCAGCATTTT. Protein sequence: CASSFNRASNQPQHF. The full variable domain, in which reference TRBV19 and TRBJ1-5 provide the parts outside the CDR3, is DGGITQSPKYLFRKEGQNVTLSCEQNLNHDAMYWYRQDPGQGLRLIYYSQIVNDFQKGDIAEGYSVSREKKESFPLTVTSAQKNPTAFYLCASSFNRASNQPQHFGDGTRLSIL.

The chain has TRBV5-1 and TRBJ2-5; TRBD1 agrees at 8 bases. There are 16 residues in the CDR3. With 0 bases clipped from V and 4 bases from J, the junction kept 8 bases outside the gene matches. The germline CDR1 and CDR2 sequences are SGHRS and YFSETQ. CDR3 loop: CASSLAPGQGGETQYF. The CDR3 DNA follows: TGCGCCAGCAGCTTGGCCCCTGGACAGGGAGGAGAGACCCAGTACTTC.

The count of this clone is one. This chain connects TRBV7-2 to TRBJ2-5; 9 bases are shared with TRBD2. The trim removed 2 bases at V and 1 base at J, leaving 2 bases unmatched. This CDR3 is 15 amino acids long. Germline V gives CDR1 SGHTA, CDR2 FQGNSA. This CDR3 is CASSLSSGAQETQYF. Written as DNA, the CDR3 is TGTGCCAGCAGCTTATCTAGCGGGGCCCAAGAGACCCAGTACTTC.

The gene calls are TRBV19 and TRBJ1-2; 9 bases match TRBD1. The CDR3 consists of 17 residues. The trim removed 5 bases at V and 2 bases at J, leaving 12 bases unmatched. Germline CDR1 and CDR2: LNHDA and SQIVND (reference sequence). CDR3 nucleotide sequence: TGTGCCAGTAGTGCTGGAGGGACAGGGAACTTAAACTATGGCTACACCTTC. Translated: CASSAGGTGNLNYGYTF.

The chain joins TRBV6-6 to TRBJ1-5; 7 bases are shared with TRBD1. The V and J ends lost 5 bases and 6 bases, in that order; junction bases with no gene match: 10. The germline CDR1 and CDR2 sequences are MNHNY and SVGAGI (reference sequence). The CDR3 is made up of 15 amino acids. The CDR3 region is CASSPLGRGSQPQHF. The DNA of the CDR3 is TGTGCCAGCAGTCCCCTTGGCAGGGGGAGTCAGCCCCAGCATTTT.